This entry lists 22 T cell receptor beta chains sequenced from one sample in a study of blood T cells in healthy people across ages. Primers used in a second PCR of about 7 to 12 cycles were a sample-barcoded 5' primer and a J-beta primer mix. Each CDR3 protein gets one entry after TCRdb re-called the 5' RACE reads with MiXCR. The profile covers some 690,000 distinct CDR3 sequences, with 20% to 25% appearing a single time and around a fifth taken by the ten largest. What was sequenced was blood. These receptors were taken from a man aged 70-80 years in good health.

This clonotype was recorded a few times. V and J are TRBV6-5 and TRBJ2-1; TRBD2 matches at 10 bases. V lost 2 bases to trimming and J lost 9 bases; unmatched junction nucleotides: 7. The germline CDR1 and CDR2 sequences are MNHEY and SVGAGI. The CDR3 length is 15 residues. The CDR3 nucleotides are TGTGCCAGCAGTTACGAGCGGGGGGGCCGGTTTGAGCAGTTCTTC. Translation gives CASSYERGGRFEQFF.

This clonotype came up many times. The chain recombines TRBV2 with TRBJ1-2, with D uncertain. Per the germline V gene, CDR1 is SNHLY and CDR2 is FYNNEI. Trimming took 7 bases from V and 4 from J, leaving 10 bases between them. The CDR3 runs 12 residues. The CDR3 loop is CASTDSSYGYTF. CDR3 bases: TGTGCCAGCACGGACTCCTCCTATGGCTACACCTTC.

The genes are TRBV28 and TRBJ1-4; 9 bases line up with TRBD1. This CDR3 has 15 residues. In germline, CDR1 is MDHEN, CDR2 SYDVKM. J gave up 8 bases and V 6 bases, and 10 bases lay outside the gene matches. The CDR3 DNA follows: TGTGCCAGCAGCCTCGCGGGACAGGGTCCGGAAAAACTGTTTTTT. It is translated as CASSLAGQGPEKLFF.

A few counts support this clonotype. This chain connects TRBV19 to TRBJ1-1; no definite D call. The CDR3 is 14 amino acids. Trimming removed 3 bases at V and 4 bases at J, with 12 bases between. Germline V gene lookup returns CDR1 LNHDA and CDR2 SQIVND (reference sequence). CDR3 in amino acids: CASSIPNSGTEAFF. CDR3 coding DNA: TGTGCCAGTAGTATTCCCAACAGTGGCACTGAAGCTTTCTTT. Drawing the rest from reference TRBV19 and TRBJ1-1, the complete variable domain is DGGITQSPKYLFRKEGQNVTLSCEQNLNHDAMYWYRQDPGQGLRLIYYSQIVNDFQKGDIAEGYSVSREKKESFPLTVTSAQKNPTAFYLCASSIPNSGTEAFFGQGTRLTVV.

There are a few counts of this clonotype. This chain uses TRBV20-1 with TRBJ2-7, with D hard to call. The CDR3 runs to 14 residues. Germline-derived CDR1 and CDR2 are DFQATT and SNEGSKA (reference sequence). V lost 3 bases to trimming and J lost 0 bases, with 12 bases between them. The CDR3 is CSARVLDHSYEQYF. The DNA for the CDR3 is TGCAGTGCTAGGGTTCTTGACCACTCCTACGAGCAGTACTTC.

The rearrangement uses TRBV14 and TRBJ1-2; D gene ambiguous. Trimming left V 2 bases short and J 2 bases short, with 9 bases between. CDR1 and CDR2 from the germline V gene are SGHDN and FVKESK. This CDR3 has 14 amino acids. Here the CDR3 DNA reads TGTGCCAGCAGCCAACTACAGTTGAACTATGGCTACACCTTC. It yields the protein CASSQLQLNYGYTF. The complete variable domain, with remaining parts taken from reference TRBV14 and TRBJ1-2, reads EAGVTQFPSHSVIEKGQTVTLRCDPISGHDNLYWYRRVMGKEIKFLLHFVKESKQDESGMPNNRFLAERTGGTYSTLKVQPAELEDSGVYFCASSQLQLNYGYTFGSGTRLTVV.

This clonotype has more than one count but fewer than ten. The junction differs from germline at one of its ends, possibly a read error. The rearrangement uses TRBV5-6 and TRBJ1-4; 9 positions agree with TRBD1. Per the germline V gene, CDR1 is SGHDT and CDR2 is YYEEEE. The CDR3 is 16 amino acids. Here the CDR3 reads CAGSFFLGTGREKLFF. The CDR3 coding sequence is TGTGCCGGCAGCTTTTTTCTTGGGACAGGGAGAGAAAAACTGTTTTTT.

This clonotype was counted only a few times. The chain couples TRBV20-1 to TRBJ2-5; D gene ambiguous. There are 12 residues in the CDR3. V lost 4 bases to trimming and J lost 1 base, with 7 bases between them. The germline gives CDR1 DFQATT, CDR2 SNEGSKA (reference sequence). CDR3: CSAIKRQETQYF. The CDR3 DNA is TGCAGTGCTATAAAGCGCCAAGAGACCCAGTACTTC.

V gene TRBV18 combines with J gene TRBJ2-1; 13 bases align to TRBD2. V lost 6 bases and J lost 8; bases outside the gene matches: 10. The CDR3 has 16 amino acids. Germline V CDR1 and CDR2: KGHSH, LQKENI. CDR3 sequence reads: CASSRGWTSGGDEQFF. In DNA form, the CDR3 reads TGTGCCAGCTCCAGGGGTTGGACTAGCGGGGGTGATGAGCAGTTCTTC.

V is TRBV6-1 and J is TRBJ1-1, with D possibly matching TRBD1 (6 bases). This CDR3 has 13 amino acids. Germline assignment: CDR1 MNHNS and CDR2 SASEGT. V dropped 7 bases and J dropped 1 base, with 10 bases sitting between them. This chain's CDR3 is CASIGTRNTEAFF. CDR3 in DNA: TGTGCCAGCATCGGGACACGGAACACTGAAGCTTTCTTT.

The chain combines TRBV7-8 with TRBJ1-6, with D possibly being TRBD1 (6 bases). CDR3 length: 14 amino acids. V lost 5 bases to trimming and J lost 10 bases, with 15 bases between them. Per the germline V gene, CDR1 is SGHVS and CDR2 is FQNEAQ. This CDR3 is CASSHGGANSPLHF. Here the CDR3 DNA reads TGTGCCAGCAGCCACGGGGGGGCAAACTCACCCCTCCACTTT. Full variable domain (rest looked up from reference TRBV7-8 and TRBJ1-6): GAGVSQSPRYKVAKRGQDVALRCDPISGHVSLFWYQQALGQGPEFLTYFQNEAQLDKSGLPSDRFFAERPEGSVSTLKIQRTQQEDSAVYLCASSHGGANSPLHFGNGTRLTVT.

The V and J genes are TRBV20-1 and TRBJ2-1; tentative D call: TRBD2 (5 bases). The CDR3 contains 12 residues. Germline CDR1 is DFQATT and CDR2 is SNEGSKA (reference sequence). In DNA, the CDR3 is TGCAAAGGTCGGGAAGCCTACAATGAGCAGTTCTTC. Translated, it gives CKGREAYNEQFF.

A few counts support this clonotype. The V gene is TRBV28, the J gene TRBJ1-5; D gene ambiguous. Germline V CDR1 and CDR2: MDHEN, SYDVKM. The CDR3 contains 15 residues. The germline V and J ends were trimmed by 3 bases and 1 base, with 10 bases remaining between them. The chain's CDR3 is CASSFAGRSNQPQHF. The CDR3 nucleotides read TGTGCCAGCAGTTTTGCCGGACGGAGCAATCAGCCCCAGCATTTT.

The chain combines TRBV20-1 with TRBJ2-7, with 8 bases matching TRBD2. The end of the DNA fits TRBJ2-1 better, so the J call may be wrong. CDR3 size: 16 residues. Germline loops: CDR1 DFQATT, CDR2 SNEGSKA (reference sequence). The CDR3 region is CSASSSGGLVVDGQFF. The CDR3 DNA follows: TGCAGTGCTAGCTCCTCGGGGGGACTAGTTGTAGATGGGCAGTTCTTC.

This chain connects TRBV20-1 to TRBJ2-1, with D unclear. The germline V gene encodes CDR1 DFQATT and CDR2 SNEGSKA (reference sequence). The CDR3 has 12 residues. Trimming shortened V by 2 bases and J by 7 bases, and 9 bases separated the two germline ends. The CDR3 protein is CSARSLGNEQFF. The CDR3 bases are TGCAGTGCTAGATCACTTGGGAATGAGCAGTTCTTC.

This clonotype was counted between two and nine times. A clone one base away is much larger, so this may be a read error. V usage is TRBV11-2 and J usage is TRBJ1-5; unclear D gene. Trimming pared 4 bases from V and 1 base from J, leaving 11 bases between. Germline V gives CDR1 SGHAT, CDR2 FQNNGV. CDR3 size: 15 residues. As DNA, the CDR3 is TGTGCCAGCAGCTCTAACATTGGCAGCAATCAGCCCCAGCATTTT. This gives the protein CASSSNIGSNQPQHF. Supplemented by reference TRBV11-2 and TRBJ1-5, the full variable domain reads EAGVAQSPRYKIIEKRQSVAFWCNPISGHATLYWYQQILGQGPKLLIQFQNNGVVDDSQLPKDRFSAERLKGVDSTLKIQPAKLEDSAVYLCASSSNIGSNQPQHFGDGTRLSIL.

This clonotype was seen more than once but under ten times. This sequence joins TRBV7-2 and TRBJ2-3; possible D gene TRBD1, 6 bases. CDR1 and CDR2 (germline): SGHTA, FQGNSA. Deletions cut 5 bases from V and 5 bases from J, with 17 bases between. The CDR3 has 15 residues. This CDR3 reads CASSPDRSKEDTQYF. In nucleotides, the CDR3 is TGTGCCAGCAGCCCAGACAGGTCTAAGGAAGATACGCAGTATTTT. Together with reference TRBV7-2 and TRBJ2-3, the CDR3 gives the full variable domain: GAGVSQSPSNKVTEKGKDVELRCDPISGHTALYWYRQSLGQGLEFLIYFQGNSAPDKSGLPSDRFSAERTGGSVSTLTIQRTQQEDSAVYLCASSPDRSKEDTQYFGPGTRLTVL.

V usage is TRBV11-2 and J usage is TRBJ2-1, with 7 bases aligning to TRBD1. From germline, CDR1 is SGHAT and CDR2 FQNNGV. V was clipped by 3 bases and J by 9 bases; unmatched bases: 8. The CDR3 contains 14 residues. The chain's CDR3 is CASSFSSGDSEQFF. CDR3 sequence (DNA): TGTGCCAGCAGCTTCAGTAGTGGGGACAGTGAGCAGTTCTTC.

V usage is TRBV5-1 and J usage is TRBJ2-7, with D maybe TRBD1 (5 bases). The CDR3 totals 13 residues. Trimming took off 4 bases at V and 3 bases at J, with 11 bases between the two ends. Germline CDR1 SGHRS, CDR2 YFSETQ. The CDR3 protein is CASSPQGDYEQYF. As DNA, the CDR3 is TGCGCCAGCAGCCCCCAAGGGGACTACGAGCAGTACTTC.

This clonotype was counted only a few times. At one end the junction does not follow the germline gene, possibly because of a read error. This chain joins TRBV5-6 and TRBJ1-2; D possibly corresponds to TRBD1 (5 bases). Looked up from germline, CDR1 is SGHDT and CDR2 is YYEEEE. The CDR3 loop spans 13 amino acids. The CDR3 DNA reads TGTGCCAGCAGCCCGGGTAAACAGCGGGGGACCTACTTC. Amino acids: CASSPGKQRGTYF.

The chain uses TRBV12-3 or TRBV12-4 and TRBJ2-3; 8 bases map to TRBD2. The V gene end was trimmed by 5 bases and the J gene end by 2 bases; junction bases not matched to a gene: 3. The CDR3 is 14 amino acids. CDR3 sequence (DNA): TGTGCCAGCAGTACTAGCGGTTACACAGATACGCAGTATTTT. This codes for CASSTSGYTDTQYF.

The chain has TRBV11-2 and TRBJ2-3; the D gene is possibly TRBD2 (6 bases). Trimming shortened V by 2 bases and J by 2 bases, and 14 bases separated the two germline ends. The germline gives CDR1 SGHAT, CDR2 FQNNGV. The CDR3 length is 16 residues. CDR3 sequence reads: CASSLLGTPFTDTQYF. The CDR3 DNA sequence: TGTGCCAGCAGCTTATTGGGGACTCCGTTCACAGATACGCAGTATTTT.